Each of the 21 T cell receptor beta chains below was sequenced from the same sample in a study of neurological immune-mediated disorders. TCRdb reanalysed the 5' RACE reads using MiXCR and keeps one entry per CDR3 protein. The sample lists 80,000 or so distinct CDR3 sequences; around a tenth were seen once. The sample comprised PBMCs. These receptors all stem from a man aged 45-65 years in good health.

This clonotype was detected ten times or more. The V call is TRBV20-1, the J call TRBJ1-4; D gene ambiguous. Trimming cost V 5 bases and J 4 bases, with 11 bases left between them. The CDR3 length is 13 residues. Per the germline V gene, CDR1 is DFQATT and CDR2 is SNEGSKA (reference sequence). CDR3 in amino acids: CSAVQSLNEKLFF. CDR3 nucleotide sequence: TGCAGTGCTGTCCAGAGTCTTAATGAAAAACTGTTTTTT.

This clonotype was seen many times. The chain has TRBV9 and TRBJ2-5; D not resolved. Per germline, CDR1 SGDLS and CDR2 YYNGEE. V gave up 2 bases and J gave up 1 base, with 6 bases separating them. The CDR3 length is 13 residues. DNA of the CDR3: TGTGCCAGCAGCGTTCGGATCCAAGAGACCCAGTACTTC. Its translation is CASSVRIQETQYF.

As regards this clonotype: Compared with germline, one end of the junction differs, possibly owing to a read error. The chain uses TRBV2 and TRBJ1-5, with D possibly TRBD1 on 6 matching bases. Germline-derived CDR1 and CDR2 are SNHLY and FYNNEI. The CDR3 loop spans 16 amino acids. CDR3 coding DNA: TGTGCCAGCAGTGAAGGGTCAGGGTGGGACAATCAGCCACAGCATTTT. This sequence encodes CASSEGSGWDNQPQHF.

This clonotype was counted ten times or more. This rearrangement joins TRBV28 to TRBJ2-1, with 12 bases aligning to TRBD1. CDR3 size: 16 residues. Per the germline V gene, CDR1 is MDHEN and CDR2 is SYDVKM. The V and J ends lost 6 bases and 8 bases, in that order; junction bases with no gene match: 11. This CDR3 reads CASRFVRDRGRHEQFF. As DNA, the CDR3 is TGTGCCAGCAGATTCGTCCGGGACAGGGGGCGGCATGAGCAGTTCTTC.

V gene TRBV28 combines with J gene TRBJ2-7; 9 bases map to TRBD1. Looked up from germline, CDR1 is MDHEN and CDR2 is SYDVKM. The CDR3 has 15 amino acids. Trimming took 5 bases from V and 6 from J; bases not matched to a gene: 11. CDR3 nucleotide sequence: TGTGCCAGCAGTGCCACGGGACAGGGACCCTCCGAGCAGTACTTC. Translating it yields CASSATGQGPSEQYF.

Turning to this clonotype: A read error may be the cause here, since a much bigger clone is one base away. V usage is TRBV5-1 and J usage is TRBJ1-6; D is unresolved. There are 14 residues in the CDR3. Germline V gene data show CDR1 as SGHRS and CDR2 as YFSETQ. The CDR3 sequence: CASSLGVSNSPLNF. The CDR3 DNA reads TGCGCCAGCAGCTTGGGGGTTAGTAATTCACCCCTCAACTTT.

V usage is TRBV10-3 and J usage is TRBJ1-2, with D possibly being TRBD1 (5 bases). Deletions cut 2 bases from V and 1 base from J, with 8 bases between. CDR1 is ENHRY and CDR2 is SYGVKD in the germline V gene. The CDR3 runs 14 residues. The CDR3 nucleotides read TGTGCCATCAGTGAGCAACAGGATAACTATGGCTACACCTTC. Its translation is CAISEQQDNYGYTF.

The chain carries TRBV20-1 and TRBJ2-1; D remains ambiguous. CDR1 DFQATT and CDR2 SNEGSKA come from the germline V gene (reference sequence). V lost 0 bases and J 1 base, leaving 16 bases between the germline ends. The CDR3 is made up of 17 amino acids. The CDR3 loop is CSARDLRELGSYNEQFF. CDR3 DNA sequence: TGCAGTGCTAGAGATCTTAGGGAATTGGGGTCCTACAATGAGCAGTTCTTC.

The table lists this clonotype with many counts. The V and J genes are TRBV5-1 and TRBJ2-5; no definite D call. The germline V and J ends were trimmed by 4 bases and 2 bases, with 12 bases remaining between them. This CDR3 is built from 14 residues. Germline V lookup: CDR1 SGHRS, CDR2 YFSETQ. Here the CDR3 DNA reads TGCGCCAGCAGCCTTGGACCGGTACAAGAGACCCAGTACTTC. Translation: CASSLGPVQETQYF.

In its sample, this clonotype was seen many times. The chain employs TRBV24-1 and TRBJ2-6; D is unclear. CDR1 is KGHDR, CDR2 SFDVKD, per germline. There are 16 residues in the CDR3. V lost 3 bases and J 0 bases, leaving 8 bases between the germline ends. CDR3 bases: TGTGCCACCAGTGATGGAGTGAACTCTGGGGCCAACGTCCTGACTTTC. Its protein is CATSDGVNSGANVLTF.

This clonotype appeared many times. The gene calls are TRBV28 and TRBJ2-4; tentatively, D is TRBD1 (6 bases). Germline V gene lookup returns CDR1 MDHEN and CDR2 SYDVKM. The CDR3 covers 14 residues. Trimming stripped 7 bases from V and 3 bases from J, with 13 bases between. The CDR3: CASTSGQYKNIQYF. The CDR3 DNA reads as TGTGCCAGCACCTCCGGACAGTACAAAAACATTCAGTACTTC. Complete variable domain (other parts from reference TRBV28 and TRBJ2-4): DVKVTQSSRYLVKRTGEKVFLECVQDMDHENMFWYRQDPGLGLRLIYFSYDVKMKEKGDIPEGYSVSREKKERFSLILESASTNQTSMYLCASTSGQYKNIQYFGAGTRLSVL.

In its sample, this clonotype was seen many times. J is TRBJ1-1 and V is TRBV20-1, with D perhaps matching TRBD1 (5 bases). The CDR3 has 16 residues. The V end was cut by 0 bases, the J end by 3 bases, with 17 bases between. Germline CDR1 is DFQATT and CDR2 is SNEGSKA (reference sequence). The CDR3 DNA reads TGCAGTGCTAGAGATCGCTCCCGGGGGTGGGACACTGAAGCTTTCTTT. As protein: CSARDRSRGWDTEAFF.

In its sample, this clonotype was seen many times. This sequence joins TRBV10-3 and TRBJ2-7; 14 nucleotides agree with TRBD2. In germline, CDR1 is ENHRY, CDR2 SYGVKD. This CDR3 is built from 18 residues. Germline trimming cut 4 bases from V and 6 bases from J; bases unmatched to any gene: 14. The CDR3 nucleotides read TGTGCCATCAGTGGGCCCCAGGGACTAGCGGGAGTAGCAGGCGAGCAGTACTTC. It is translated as CAISGPQGLAGVAGEQYF.

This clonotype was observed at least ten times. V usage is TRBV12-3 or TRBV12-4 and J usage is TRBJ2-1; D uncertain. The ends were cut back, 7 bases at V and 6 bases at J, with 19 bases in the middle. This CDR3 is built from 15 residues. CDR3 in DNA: TGTGCCAGCACCACGGCTTCTATAAGGGCCAATGAGCAGTTCTTC. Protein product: CASTTASIRANEQFF.

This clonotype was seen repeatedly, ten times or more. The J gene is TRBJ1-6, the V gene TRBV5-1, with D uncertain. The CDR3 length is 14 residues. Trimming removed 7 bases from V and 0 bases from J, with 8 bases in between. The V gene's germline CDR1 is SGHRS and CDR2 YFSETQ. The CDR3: CASGKSSYNSPLHF. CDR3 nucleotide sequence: TGCGCCAGCGGCAAGAGCTCCTATAATTCACCCCTCCACTTT. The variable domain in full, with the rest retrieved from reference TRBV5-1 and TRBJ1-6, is KAGVTQTPRYLIKTRGQQVTLSCSPISGHRSVSWYQQTPGQGLQFLFEYFSETQRNKGNFPGRFSGRQFSNSRSEMNVSTLELGDSALYLCASGKSSYNSPLHFGNGTRLTVT.

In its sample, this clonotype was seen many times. This CDR3 reads CASSVEGTTSGANVLTF. CDR3 coding DNA: TGTGCCAGCAGCGTAGAGGGGACCACCTCTGGGGCCAACGTCCTGACTTTC. The chain combines TRBV9 with TRBJ2-6; either TRBD1 or TRBD2 may fit D (5 bases each). This CDR3 comprises 17 residues. Trimming removed 0 bases from V and 0 bases from J, with 10 bases in between. Germline CDR1 and CDR2: SGDLS and YYNGEE.

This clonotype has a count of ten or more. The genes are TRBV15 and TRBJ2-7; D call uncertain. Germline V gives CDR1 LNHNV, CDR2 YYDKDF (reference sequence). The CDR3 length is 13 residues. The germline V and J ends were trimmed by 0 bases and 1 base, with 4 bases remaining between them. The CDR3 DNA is TGTGCCACCAGCAGAGATAGGTCCTACGAGCAGTACTTC. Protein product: CATSRDRSYEQYF.

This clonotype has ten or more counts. The CDR3 loop reads CASSLSRGTDTQYF. The CDR3 DNA sequence: TGTGCCAGCAGCCTAAGCAGGGGCACAGATACGCAGTATTTT. V and J are TRBV11-2 and TRBJ2-3; maybe TRBD1 (5 bases). Germline CDR1 and CDR2: SGHAT and FQNNGV. The CDR3 covers 14 residues. Trimming stripped 5 bases from V and 1 base from J, with 10 bases between.

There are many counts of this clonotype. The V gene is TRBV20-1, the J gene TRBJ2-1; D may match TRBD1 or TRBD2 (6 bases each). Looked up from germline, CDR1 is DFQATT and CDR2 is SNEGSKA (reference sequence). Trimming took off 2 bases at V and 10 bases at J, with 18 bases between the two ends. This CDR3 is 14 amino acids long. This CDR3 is CSARRTAGQWEQFF. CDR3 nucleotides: TGCAGTGCTAGACGGACTGCGGGACAATGGGAGCAGTTCTTC.

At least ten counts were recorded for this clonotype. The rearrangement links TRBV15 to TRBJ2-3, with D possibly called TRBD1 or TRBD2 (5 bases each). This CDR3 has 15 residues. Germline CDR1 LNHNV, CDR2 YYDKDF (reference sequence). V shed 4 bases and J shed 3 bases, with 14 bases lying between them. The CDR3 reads CATSTLDGATDTQYF. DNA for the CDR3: TGTGCCACCAGCACCTTAGACGGGGCAACAGATACGCAGTATTTT.

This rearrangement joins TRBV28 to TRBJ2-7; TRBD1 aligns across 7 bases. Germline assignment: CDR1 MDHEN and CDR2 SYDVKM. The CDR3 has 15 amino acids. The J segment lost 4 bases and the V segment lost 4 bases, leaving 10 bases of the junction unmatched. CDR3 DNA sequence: TGTGCCAGCAGTTGGCCGGGACAGACGGGGTACGAGCAGTACTTC. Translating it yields CASSWPGQTGYEQYF.